The entry that follows covers one T cell receptor (beta chain) sequence. This entry comes from a study of blood T cell repertoires in COVID-19. Study-level background: Some COVID-19 samples were acute and others convalescent; all came from the United States, Italy and Spain. PBMCs, B-cell-depleted T cells, or T cells were the source of the cDNA or gDNA that made up the material.

Sequencing was performed with immunoSEQ multiplex PCR; in TCRdb, only in-frame clones are kept and a portion is missing. The sample records over 250,000 clones, approximately 90% being singletons. From germline, CDR1 is SGHTA and CDR2 FQGNSA. V gave up 5 bases and J gave up 4 bases, with 18 bases separating them. The CDR3 consists of 16 residues. J is TRBJ2-1 and V is TRBV7-2, with D possibly TRBD2 on 6 matching bases. The TCR sequence derives from a woman aged 40 to 55 who had recovered from COVID-19. What was sequenced was peripheral blood. The CDR3 bases are TGTGCCAGCAGCCCGGAGGGGACTCTGGGGTACAATGAGCAGTTCTTC. Translated: CASSPEGTLGYNEQFF.